This T cell receptor beta chain was sequenced for a study of T cell changes during pregnancy in multiple sclerosis. In germline, CDR1 is SGDLS, CDR2 YYNGEE. This CDR3 is 14 amino acids long. V lost 3 bases to trimming and J lost 5 bases, with 12 bases between them. Using immunoSEQ multiplex PCR, the repertoire was profiled, and TCRdb retains in-frame clones only, with some absent. The sample has tens of thousands of clones, about 91% seen once. The rearrangement uses TRBV9 and TRBJ1-5; a weak D match, TRBD1 (6 bases). The input for sequencing was CD4+ T cells from peripheral blood mononuclear cells, taken in the third trimester of pregnancy. The source is a female donor in good health, enrolled as a control in a pregnancy study. This CDR3 is CASSARGRDQPQHF. The DNA for the CDR3 is TGTGCCAGCAGCGCCAGGGGACGGGATCAGCCCCAGCATTTT. The full variable domain, in which reference TRBV9 and TRBJ1-5 provide the parts outside the CDR3, is DSGVTQTPKHLITATGQRVTLRCSPRSGDLSVYWYQQSLDQGLQFLIQYYNGEERAKGNILERFSAQQFPDLHSELNLSSLELGDSALYFCASSARGRDQPQHFGDGTRLSIL.